These 16 T cell receptor beta chains came from one sample sequenced in a study of vaccination effects on CD4 cells after COVID-19. The protocol was immunoSEQ multiplex PCR, while the TCRdb copy is restricted to in-frame clones and leaves out a portion. The sample contains about 45,000 clones, roughly four fifths of which appear only once. Prior to sequencing, the ViraFEST assay stimulated PBMC with viral peptide pools, which expanded the antigen-specific CD4+ T cells. Isolating CD4+ T cells followed approximately 10 days of culture. The person was diagnosed with PCR-confirmed SARS-CoV-2 infection between March and December 2020. What these receptors recognize is not known. Sequenced material: CD4+ T cells from PBMCs cultured with a peptide pool, taken before COVID-19 vaccination. The receptors come from a human donor who had a prior SARS-CoV-2 infection.

The V gene is TRBV18, the J gene TRBJ1-2; D gene ambiguous. Germline-derived CDR1 and CDR2 are KGHSH and LQKENI. The CDR3 loop spans 15 amino acids. The germline V and J ends were trimmed by 2 bases and 4 bases, with 14 bases remaining between them. CDR3 sequence reads: CASSPERRSAYGYTF. CDR3 nucleotides: TGTGCCAGCTCACCAGAGAGGAGGTCTGCCTATGGCTACACCTTC.

The rearrangement uses TRBV19 and TRBJ2-7; D is unresolved. Germline CDR1 and CDR2: LNHDA and SQIVND (reference sequence). V lost 9 bases, J lost 5 bases, and 17 bases lay in between. This CDR3 contains 13 residues. This chain's CDR3 is CASRGLGKHEQYF. The CDR3 DNA sequence: TGTGCCAGCCGCGGATTAGGGAAGCACGAGCAGTACTTC.

This clone appeared a single time. V and J are TRBV2 and TRBJ2-7; TRBD2 is a possible D gene (6 bases). CDR1 is SNHLY and CDR2 is FYNNEI in the germline V gene. The CDR3 is 12 amino acids. The germline V and J ends were trimmed by 5 bases and 12 bases, with 17 bases remaining between them. The CDR3 protein is CASSLVSLALYF. In DNA, the CDR3 is TGTGCCAGCAGTTTGGTTTCGCTAGCGTTGTACTTC. Full variable domain (outside the CDR3, taken from reference TRBV2 and TRBJ2-7): EPEVTQTPSHQVTQMGQEVILRCVPISNHLYFYWYRQILGQKVEFLVSFYNNEISEKSEIFDDQFSVERPDGSNFTLKIRSTKLEDSAMYFCASSLVSLALYFGPGTRLTVT.

The CDR3 reads CASSRYLGAGANVLTF. DNA for the CDR3: TGTGCCAGCAGCCGTTACTTAGGTGCTGGGGCCAACGTCCTGACTTTC. The chain couples TRBV11-2 to TRBJ2-6; D is unresolved. Germline loops: CDR1 SGHAT, CDR2 FQNNGV. This CDR3 has 16 residues. Deletions cut 5 bases from V and 2 bases from J, with 13 bases between.

The CDR3 nucleotides read TGTGCCAGCAGCTTAAGGGGTCCGACTAGCGGGGGGGATACGCAGTATTTT. It specifies CASSLRGPTSGGDTQYF. The rearrangement joins TRBV7-3 to TRBJ2-3; 13 bases align to TRBD2. This CDR3 contains 17 residues. V lost 1 base to trimming and J lost 6 bases; unmatched junction nucleotides: 7. In germline, CDR1 is SGHTA, CDR2 FQGTGA.

The chain joins TRBV30 to TRBJ1-1; D is uncertain. This CDR3 region has 14 residues. V lost 4 bases and J 4 bases, leaving 16 bases between the germline ends. CDR1 GTSNPN and CDR2 SVGIG come from the germline V gene (reference sequence). CDR3 in amino acids: CAWNFLVSSTEAFF. The CDR3 DNA reads as TGTGCCTGGAATTTTCTCGTTAGTAGCACTGAAGCTTTCTTT.

The J gene is TRBJ2-3, the V gene TRBV2; TRBD2 agrees at 9 bases. The CDR3 sequence is 17 residues long. V was clipped by 2 bases and J by 4 bases; unmatched bases: 10. Germline V lookup: CDR1 SNHLY, CDR2 FYNNEI. CDR3 sequence (DNA): TGTGCCAGCAGTGAAAGGGGGGGGCTAGCGGGGCCAGATACGCAGTATTTT. This translates into CASSERGGLAGPDTQYF.

As for this clone: At the DNA level, this CDR3 is encoded by other sequences in the same sample as well. J is TRBJ2-5 and V is TRBV3-1 (or the pseudogene TRBV3-2); D call uncertain. The germline V and J ends were trimmed by 1 base and 5 bases, with 5 bases remaining between them. From germline, CDR1 is LGHDT and CDR2 YNNKEL (reference sequence). This CDR3 is built from 12 residues. In DNA, the CDR3 is TGTGCCAGCAGCCAAGTCCGTGAGACCCAGTACTTC. Translated, it gives CASSQVRETQYF.

The chain employs TRBV7-9 and TRBJ2-5; D unclear. CDR1 SEHNR and CDR2 FQNEAQ come from the germline V gene (reference sequence). Trimming took 5 bases from V and 4 from J, leaving 11 bases between them. The CDR3 length is 13 residues. The CDR3 bases are TGTGCCAGCAGCCCTAGGCCTCGAGAGACCCAGTACTTC. Its translation: CASSPRPRETQYF.

The chain combines TRBV9 with TRBJ1-3; TRBD1 is a possible D gene (5 bases). The V gene lost 2 bases and the J gene lost 1 base, with 10 bases spanning the gap. This CDR3 is built from 15 residues. Germline values: CDR1 SGDLS, CDR2 YYNGEE. Here the CDR3 reads CASSVGGGSGNTIYF. The CDR3 bases are TGTGCCAGCAGCGTTGGGGGAGGGTCTGGAAACACCATATATTTT.

The genes are TRBV5-4 and TRBJ2-3; D is ambiguous. Per germline, CDR1 SGHNT and CDR2 YYREEE (reference sequence). CDR3 size: 14 residues. The V end lost 2 bases, the J end lost 0 bases, and 7 bases lay between the germline ends. This chain's CDR3 is CASSFPDSTDTQYF. CDR3 bases: TGTGCCAGCAGCTTTCCGGATAGCACAGATACGCAGTATTTT.

This chain uses TRBV28 with TRBJ2-1, with TRBD1 matching over 11 bases. CDR3 size: 18 residues. Unmatched junction bases numbered 16, after V lost 5 bases and J lost 7 bases. Germline loops: CDR1 MDHEN, CDR2 SYDVKM. Here the CDR3 reads CASSPIGQGAGTRNEQFF. CDR3 coding DNA: TGTGCCAGCAGTCCCATCGGACAGGGGGCCGGGACTAGGAATGAGCAGTTCTTC.

The chain couples TRBV13 to TRBJ2-7; 13 bases match TRBD2. Germline V gene sequence: CDR1 PRHDT, CDR2 FYEKMQ (reference sequence). V lost 4 bases to trimming and J lost 2 bases; unmatched junction nucleotides: 5. The CDR3 extends over 16 amino acids. The CDR3 here is CASSSRLAGGAYEQYF. CDR3 bases: TGTGCCAGCAGCTCTAGACTAGCGGGAGGTGCCTACGAGCAGTACTTC.

J is TRBJ2-1 and V is TRBV11-3; 9 positions match TRBD2. The CDR3 consists of 18 residues. Germline CDR1 reads SGHNT; CDR2 reads YENEEA. V shed 5 bases and J 9 bases; nucleotides not matched to a gene: 20. The CDR3 DNA reads TGTGCCAGCAGCCCCGGGACAGTCGGACTTCAAGCGGGGGGTGAGCAGTTCTTC. Amino acid sequence: CASSPGTVGLQAGGEQFF. Using reference TRBV11-3 and TRBJ2-1 for the parts outside the CDR3, the full variable domain is EAGVVQSPRYKIIEKKQPVAFWCNPISGHNTLYWYLQNLGQGPELLIRYENEEAVDDSQLPKDRFSAERLKGVDSTLKIQPAELGDSAVYLCASSPGTVGLQAGGEQFFGPGTRLTVL.

The chain couples TRBV6-6 to TRBJ1-4, with 8 bases fitting TRBD1. This CDR3 spans 17 amino acids. With 6 bases clipped from V and 0 bases from J, the junction kept 9 bases outside the gene matches. From germline, CDR1 is MNHNY and CDR2 SVGAGI (reference sequence). In DNA form, the CDR3 reads TGTGCCAGCAGCCGAAGGACAGGGACAGCAACTAATGAAAAACTGTTTTTT. Encoded protein: CASSRRTGTATNEKLFF.

This sequence joins TRBV11-2 and TRBJ1-1; TRBD1 might be the D (5 bases). Germline values: CDR1 SGHAT, CDR2 FQNNGV. This CDR3 is 16 amino acids long. V was cut by 7 bases and J by 6 bases, with 24 bases left in between. CDR3 coding DNA: TGTGCCAGCACCCGCCTCCGCGAGGGGACTGTGGCTGAAGCTTTCTTT. Translating gives CASTRLREGTVAEAFF.